This TCR beta chain was observed in a study of T cells expressing NK-cell markers (dated by TCRdb to the early 2020s). For the wider study: Eight donors provided sorted CD3+CD56+NKG2C+, CD3+CD56+NKG2C- and CD3+CD56-NKG2C+ T-cell subsets, whose TCR beta-chain repertoires were profiled. Seven of the eight sequenced donors were HCMV-seropositive and one was HCMV-seronegative. The eight sequenced donors were randomly selected healthy volunteers, three men and five women. Libraries were sequenced as 2 x 150 bp reads on Illumina HiSeq 2000/2500, MiSeq or NextSeq. Here is what the overall study found, with its caveats: Whether the expanded NKG2C-expressing T cell clones were specific for HCMV antigens remained unclear. In over five donors, the dominant CD3+CD56+NKG2C+ clonotypes were among the top 10 CD8+ clonotypes and accounted for about 1.0-7.0% of CD8+ T cells. Those dominant clonotypes were again the most abundant among CD3+CD56-NKG2C+ cells in several donors, at 28.3-60.1%.

The CDR3 holds 14 amino acids from the cysteine to the phenylalanine. The record lacks a DNA sequence. CDR1 LNHNV and CDR2 YYDKDF are derived from the germline V gene (reference sequence). The sequencer was an Illumina HiSeq 2000. 5'RACE template switching, by which a universal primer site and unique molecular identifiers were added, was used to make TCR beta cDNA libraries. Synthesis of cDNA was primed from the TCR beta constant segment and was followed by two consecutive PCR amplification steps. In the paper's pipeline: Reads were demultiplexed and grouped by UMI with MIGEC, and clonotypes were assembled and quantified with MiTCR. To exclude erroneous sequences, only TCR cDNA sequences supported by at least two reads were retained. The tcR package was used for downstream repertoire analysis, and clonotypes were matched between fractions using CDR3 nucleotide sequence together with V segment. VDJmatch was used to annotate antigen specificity against VDJdb, with one amino acid substitution in CDR3 allowed. The reads were reprocessed in TCRdb, with one entry per CDR3 protein sequence and no accompanying DNA. In this record, the V and J calls reflect TCRdb's handling and not the investigators' own analysis. The sample table gives some 460,000 distinct CDR3 sequences. Clones ranked in the top ten supply roughly 1.4% of the sample.

With respect to this clonotype: Its antigen remains unidentified.

To determine HCMV serostatus, a commercial ELISA kit was used to detect HCMV-specific IgG in serum. Ficoll density gradient centrifugation was used to isolate peripheral blood mononuclear cells from blood. The source material was blood T cells: a sorted CD56 or NKG2C T cell subset, CD4+ or CD8+ T cells, or bulk PBMC T cells (not recorded which). The sequence was collected from a woman in her forties or fifties in good health. Donor details come from another sample of the same person, matched by shared clones. The rearrangement combines TRBV15 with TRBJ2-7. The CDR3 reads as follows: CATSRGADSYEQYF.